Each of the 8 T cell receptor beta chains below was sequenced from the same sample in a study of T-cell memory formation after mild COVID-19 (dated by TCRdb to about 2021). The library was produced with 5' RACE. The data were produced on an Illumina NovaSeq 6000. Clones were called with MiXCR by TCRdb after fastp trimmed the public reads at Q25, and only in-frame beta chains were retained. Merged by CDR3 protein, the rows form single entries marked with the most common genes and DNA. The sample table shows about 280,000 distinct CDR3 sequences, and 8% to 10% are seen once. The ten largest account for about 20% of the sample. The sample comprised PBMCs or a T cell subset sorted from them (not recorded which). The source of these receptors is a man aged 18 to 35 who had mild COVID-19 (a few samples of this study predate the infection). The sample titles of this study are shuffled in the database, so cell type and time point are left out; the donor was told from shared clones.

This clonotype was seen a handful of times. The chain joins TRBV6-1 to TRBJ2-7, with TRBD2 identical over 8 bases. V lost 4 bases and J lost 4; bases outside the gene matches: 9. This CDR3 region has 15 residues. Germline V gene data show CDR1 as MNHNS and CDR2 as SASEGT. CDR3 loop: CASSAQSGGPYEQYF. For the CDR3, the DNA is TGTGCCAGCAGTGCCCAGTCGGGGGGGCCTTACGAGCAGTACTTC.

V usage is TRBV5-6 and J usage is TRBJ2-5; D remains ambiguous. The V gene's germline CDR1 is SGHDT and CDR2 YYEEEE. The length of the CDR3 is 14 residues. Trimming cost V 0 bases and J 9 bases, with 15 bases left between them. CDR3 sequence: CASSLAGPLDSQYF. DNA for the CDR3: TGTGCCAGCAGCTTGGCAGGTCCCCTCGATTCCCAGTACTTC.

This clonotype was seen many times. The rearrangement joins TRBV7-2 to TRBJ1-6; 7 positions agree with TRBD1. The CDR3 is made up of 13 amino acids. Germline V gene lookup returns CDR1 SGHTA and CDR2 FQGNSA. Unmatched junction bases numbered 4, after V lost 6 bases and J lost 8 bases. DNA for the CDR3: TGTGCCAGCAGACCAGGGGGGCATTCACCCCTCCACTTT. Residues: CASRPGGHSPLHF. The whole variable domain, filled in from reference TRBV7-2 and TRBJ1-6, reads GAGVSQSPSNKVTEKGKDVELRCDPISGHTALYWYRQSLGQGLEFLIYFQGNSAPDKSGLPSDRFSAERTGGSVSTLTIQRTQQEDSAVYLCASRPGGHSPLHFGNGTRLTVT.

The rearrangement links TRBV9 to TRBJ2-5, with D possibly TRBD2 on 6 matching bases. V was cut by 0 bases and J by 6 bases, with 12 bases left in between. This CDR3 contains 14 residues. Germline values: CDR1 SGDLS, CDR2 YYNGEE. This chain's CDR3 is CASSVGGDEKTQYF. CDR3 bases: TGTGCCAGCAGCGTAGGGGGGGATGAGAAGACCCAGTACTTC.

In this sample, this clonotype turned up a few times. The gene calls are TRBV20-1 and TRBJ1-2; D gene uncertain. CDR1 and CDR2 (germline): DFQATT, SNEGSKA (reference sequence). The ends were cut back, 2 bases at V and 7 bases at J, with 20 bases in the middle. CDR3 length: 15 amino acids. CDR3 in DNA: TGCAGTGCTAGACCCGATTGGTTGGGCAGCTCTGGCTACACCTTC. It translates to CSARPDWLGSSGYTF.

The DNA for the CDR3 is TGTGCCATCAGTGAGTCGACTCGTCGGGGGGCCAACTCTGGGGCCAACGTCCTGACTTTC. Its translation is CAISESTRRGANSGANVLTF. V gene TRBV10-3 combines with J gene TRBJ2-6; possible D gene TRBD2, 7 bases. V lost 0 bases and J 0 bases, leaving 18 bases between the germline ends. Germline CDR1 is ENHRY and CDR2 is SYGVKD. This CDR3 contains 20 residues.

This chain joins TRBV10-3 and TRBJ1-4; D unclear. Trimming shortened V by 8 bases and J by 3 bases, and 10 bases separated the two germline ends. Germline lookup yields CDR1 ENHRY and CDR2 SYGVKD. The CDR3 is 13 amino acids. The CDR3 sequence is CAIGREPNEKLFF. The CDR3 DNA reads TGTGCCATCGGGCGGGAACCTAATGAAAAACTGTTTTTT.

The rearrangement links TRBV4-3 to TRBJ1-1; D is undetermined. This CDR3 comprises 17 residues. Trimming took off 0 bases at V and 0 bases at J, with 14 bases between the two ends. CDR1 LGHNA and CDR2 YSLEER come from the germline V gene. As DNA, the CDR3 is TGCGCCAGCAGCCAAGATCTGGTCAGCCTAATGAACACTGAAGCTTTCTTT. Its protein is CASSQDLVSLMNTEAFF.